This T cell receptor (beta chain) was retrieved from a study of blood T cell repertoires in COVID-19. The wider study: Acute-phase and convalescent COVID-19 samples originated in the United States, Italy and Spain. The analysed material was cDNA or gDNA that came from T cells, B-cell-depleted T cells, or PBMCs.

In the source study's methods: The authors estimated nucleated cell counts from reference gene primer amplification. The table came from immunoSEQ multiplex PCR; TCRdb's copy has only in-frame clones and leaves some out. The V and J calls and clone size were taken over from that table, and D and trimming were inferred from the DNA. The sample holds 150,000 to 200,000 clones; around nine tenths are singletons and the top ten take about 2%. Sequences were obtained from peripheral blood. The receptor was isolated from a man aged 65-85 years with active or convalescent COVID-19.

The CDR3: CASSKKRTGLEEQYF. DNA of the CDR3: TGTGCCAGTAGTAAAAAACGGACAGGGCTGGAGGAGCAGTACTTC. The chain carries TRBV19 and TRBJ2-7; 8 positions match TRBD1. Germline loops: CDR1 LNHDA, CDR2 SQIVND (reference sequence). The V gene end was trimmed by 4 bases and the J gene end by 7 bases; junction bases not matched to a gene: 12. There are 15 residues in the CDR3.